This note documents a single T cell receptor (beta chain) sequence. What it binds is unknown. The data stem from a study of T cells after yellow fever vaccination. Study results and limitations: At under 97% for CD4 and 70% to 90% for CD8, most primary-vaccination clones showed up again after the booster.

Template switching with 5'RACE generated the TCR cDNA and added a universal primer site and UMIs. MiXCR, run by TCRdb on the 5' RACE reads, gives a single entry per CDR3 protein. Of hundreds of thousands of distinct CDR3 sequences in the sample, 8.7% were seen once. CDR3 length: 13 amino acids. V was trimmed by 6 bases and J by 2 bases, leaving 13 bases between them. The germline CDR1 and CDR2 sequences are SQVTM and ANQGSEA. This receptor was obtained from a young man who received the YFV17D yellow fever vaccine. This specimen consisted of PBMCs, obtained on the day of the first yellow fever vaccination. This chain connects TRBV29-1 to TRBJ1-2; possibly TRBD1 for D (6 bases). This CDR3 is CSVGASPNYGYTF. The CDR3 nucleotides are TGCAGCGTGGGGGCTTCGCCAAACTATGGCTACACCTTC.